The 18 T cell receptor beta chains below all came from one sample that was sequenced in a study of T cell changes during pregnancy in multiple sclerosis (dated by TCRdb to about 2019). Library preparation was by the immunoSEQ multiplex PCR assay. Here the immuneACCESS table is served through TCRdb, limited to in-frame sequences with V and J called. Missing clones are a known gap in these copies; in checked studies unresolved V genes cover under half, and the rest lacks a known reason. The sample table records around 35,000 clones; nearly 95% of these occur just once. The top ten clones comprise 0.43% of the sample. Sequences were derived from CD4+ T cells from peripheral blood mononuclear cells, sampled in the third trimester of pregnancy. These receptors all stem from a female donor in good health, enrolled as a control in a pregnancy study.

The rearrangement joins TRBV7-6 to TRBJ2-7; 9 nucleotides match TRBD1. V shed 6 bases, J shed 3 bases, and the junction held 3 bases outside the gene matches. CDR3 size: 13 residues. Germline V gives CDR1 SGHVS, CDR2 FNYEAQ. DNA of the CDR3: TGTGCCAGCAGATCGGGACAGGGCTACGAGCAGTACTTC. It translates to CASRSGQGYEQYF.

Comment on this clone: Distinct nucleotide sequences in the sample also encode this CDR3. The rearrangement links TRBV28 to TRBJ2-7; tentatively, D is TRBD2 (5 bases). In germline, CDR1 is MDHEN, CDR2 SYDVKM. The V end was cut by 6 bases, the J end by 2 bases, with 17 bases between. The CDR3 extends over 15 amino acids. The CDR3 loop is CASSKQGPGTYEQYF. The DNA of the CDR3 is TGTGCCAGCAGCAAACAAGGGCCGGGAACCTACGAGCAGTACTTC.

The CDR3 region has the DNA TGCGCCAGCAGGTCGGGACTAGCTAGCACAGATACGCAGTATTTT. Its translation: CASRSGLASTDTQYF. The chain links TRBV5-1 to TRBJ2-3; TRBD2 matches at 9 bases. CDR1 SGHRS and CDR2 YFSETQ come from the germline V gene. The ends lost 5 bases at V and 0 bases at J; junction bases unmatched: 4. This CDR3 is built from 15 residues.

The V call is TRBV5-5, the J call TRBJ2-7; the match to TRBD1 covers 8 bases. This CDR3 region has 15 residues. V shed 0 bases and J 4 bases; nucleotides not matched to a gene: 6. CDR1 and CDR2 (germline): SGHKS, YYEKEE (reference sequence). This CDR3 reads CASSLGRTGLYEQYF. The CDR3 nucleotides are TGTGCCAGCAGCTTGGGTAGGACAGGGTTGTACGAGCAGTACTTC.

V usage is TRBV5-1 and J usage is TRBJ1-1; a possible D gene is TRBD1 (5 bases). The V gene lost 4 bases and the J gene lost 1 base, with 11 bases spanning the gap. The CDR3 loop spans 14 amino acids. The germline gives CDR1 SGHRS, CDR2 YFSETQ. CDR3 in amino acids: CASSLQGGNTEAFF. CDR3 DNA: TGCGCCAGCAGCCTTCAGGGAGGGAACACTGAAGCTTTCTTT.

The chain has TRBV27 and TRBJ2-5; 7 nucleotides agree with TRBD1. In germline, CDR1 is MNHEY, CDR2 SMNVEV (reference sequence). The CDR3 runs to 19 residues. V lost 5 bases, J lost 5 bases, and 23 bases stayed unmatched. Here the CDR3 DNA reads TGTGCCAGCAGTCCCCTGAGTTCTGGACAGGCAGGGACGAGGGAGACCCAGTACTTC. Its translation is CASSPLSSGQAGTRETQYF.

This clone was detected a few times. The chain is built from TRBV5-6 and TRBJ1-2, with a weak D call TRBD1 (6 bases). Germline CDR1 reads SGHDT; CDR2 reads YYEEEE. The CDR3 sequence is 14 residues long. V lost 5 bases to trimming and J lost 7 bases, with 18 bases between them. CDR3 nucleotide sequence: TGTGCCAGCAGGCCTCACAGGGAAGGGAGTGGCTACACCTTC. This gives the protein CASRPHREGSGYTF.

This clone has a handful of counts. The DNA of the CDR3 is TGTGCCAGCAGTTTATGGCACAGGGGAACGGGTGGCTACACCTTC. Translation gives CASSLWHRGTGGYTF. The genes are TRBV28 and TRBJ1-2; 7 nucleotides agree with TRBD1. Germline V gene data show CDR1 as MDHEN and CDR2 as SYDVKM. V shed 0 bases and J 7 bases; nucleotides not matched to a gene: 8. CDR3 length: 15 amino acids.

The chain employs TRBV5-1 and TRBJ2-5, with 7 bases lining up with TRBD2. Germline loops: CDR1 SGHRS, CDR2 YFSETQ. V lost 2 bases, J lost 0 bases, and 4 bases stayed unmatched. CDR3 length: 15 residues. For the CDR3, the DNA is TGCGCCAGCAGCTTACGGGGGGTATACCAAGAGACCCAGTACTTC. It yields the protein CASSLRGVYQETQYF.

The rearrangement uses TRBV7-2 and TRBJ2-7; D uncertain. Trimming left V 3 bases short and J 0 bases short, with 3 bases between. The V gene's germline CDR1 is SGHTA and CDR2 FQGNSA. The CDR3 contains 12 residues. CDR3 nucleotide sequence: TGTGCCAGCAGCTTGAGCTCCTACGAGCAGTACTTC. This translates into CASSLSSYEQYF. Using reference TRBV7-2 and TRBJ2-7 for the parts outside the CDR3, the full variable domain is GAGVSQSPSNKVTEKGKDVELRCDPISGHTALYWYRQSLGQGLEFLIYFQGNSAPDKSGLPSDRFSAERTGGSVSTLTIQRTQQEDSAVYLCASSLSSYEQYFGPGTRLTVT.

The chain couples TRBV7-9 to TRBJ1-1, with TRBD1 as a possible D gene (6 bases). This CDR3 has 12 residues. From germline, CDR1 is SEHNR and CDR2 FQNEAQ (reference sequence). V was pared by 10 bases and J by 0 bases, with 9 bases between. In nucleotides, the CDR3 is TGTGCCATAGGACAGATGAACACTGAAGCTTTCTTT. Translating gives CAIGQMNTEAFF.

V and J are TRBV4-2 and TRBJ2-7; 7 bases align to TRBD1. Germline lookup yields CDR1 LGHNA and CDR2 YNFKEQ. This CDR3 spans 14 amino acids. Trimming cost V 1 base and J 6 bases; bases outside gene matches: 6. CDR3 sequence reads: CASSQGQGTCEQYF. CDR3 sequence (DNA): TGTGCCAGCAGCCAAGGACAGGGAACCTGCGAGCAGTACTTC.

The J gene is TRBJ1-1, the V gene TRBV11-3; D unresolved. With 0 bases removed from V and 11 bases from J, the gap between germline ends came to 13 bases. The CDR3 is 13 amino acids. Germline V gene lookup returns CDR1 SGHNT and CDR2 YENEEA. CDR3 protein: CASSLEPTAGAFF. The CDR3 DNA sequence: TGTGCCAGCAGCTTAGAGCCAACAGCGGGGGCTTTCTTT.

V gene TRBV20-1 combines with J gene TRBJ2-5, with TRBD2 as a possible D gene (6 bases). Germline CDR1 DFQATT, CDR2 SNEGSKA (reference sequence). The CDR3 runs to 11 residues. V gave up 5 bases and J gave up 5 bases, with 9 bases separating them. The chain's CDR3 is CSAGGWETQYF. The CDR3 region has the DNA TGCAGTGCTGGGGGGTGGGAGACCCAGTACTTC.

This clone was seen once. This chain's CDR3 is CASSRLGQGNNEQFF. As DNA, the CDR3 is TGTGCCAGCAGCCGCCTGGGACAGGGGAATAATGAGCAGTTCTTC. The rearrangement joins TRBV4-2 to TRBJ2-1; TRBD1 aligns across 10 bases. This CDR3 is 15 amino acids long. Trimming cost V 4 bases and J 7 bases; bases outside gene matches: 7. Germline CDR1 LGHNA, CDR2 YNFKEQ.

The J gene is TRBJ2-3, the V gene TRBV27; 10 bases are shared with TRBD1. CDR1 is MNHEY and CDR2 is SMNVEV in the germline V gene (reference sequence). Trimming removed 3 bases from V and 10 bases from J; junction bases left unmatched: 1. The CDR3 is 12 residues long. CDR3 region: CASSFGQGAQYF. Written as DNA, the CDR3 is TGTGCCAGCAGTTTCGGACAGGGGGCGCAGTATTTT.

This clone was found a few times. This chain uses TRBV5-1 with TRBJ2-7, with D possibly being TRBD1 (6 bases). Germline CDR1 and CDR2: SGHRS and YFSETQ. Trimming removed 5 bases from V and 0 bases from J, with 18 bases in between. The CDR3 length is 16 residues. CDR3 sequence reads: CASRPSGVGLSYEQYF. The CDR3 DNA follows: TGCGCCAGCAGACCTTCAGGGGTGGGGCTCTCCTACGAGCAGTACTTC.

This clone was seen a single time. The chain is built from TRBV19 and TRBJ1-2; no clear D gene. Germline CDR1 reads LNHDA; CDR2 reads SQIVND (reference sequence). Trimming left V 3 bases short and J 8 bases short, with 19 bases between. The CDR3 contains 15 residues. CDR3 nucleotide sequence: TGTGCCAGTAGTATGGCGGGCAAAGTGCTGGAGGGCTACACCTTC. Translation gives CASSMAGKVLEGYTF. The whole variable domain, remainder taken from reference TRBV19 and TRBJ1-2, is DGGITQSPKYLFRKEGQNVTLSCEQNLNHDAMYWYRQDPGQGLRLIYYSQIVNDFQKGDIAEGYSVSREKKESFPLTVTSAQKNPTAFYLCASSMAGKVLEGYTFGSGTRLTVV.